This TCR beta chain stems from a study of T cell responses to AZD1222 COVID-19 vaccine. Study background: Second-dose intervals near 4 or 12 weeks were combined.

From germline, CDR1 is MNHEY and CDR2 SMNVEV (reference sequence). The CDR3 has 14 residues. The V end was cut by 0 bases, the J end by 5 bases, with 10 bases between. This table comes from immunoSEQ multiplex PCR, and its TCRdb copy is limited to in-frame clones, with some not included. Altogether about 130,000 clones are present, about 90% being singletons, with the ten largest covering roughly 5.4%. The chain carries TRBV27 and TRBJ1-1; no clear D gene. The receptor comes from an adult in good health. Specimen: peripheral blood, collected on day 0 of AZD1222 vaccination. CDR3 residues: CASSLSWVGTEAFF. The CDR3, as DNA: TGTGCCAGCAGTTTATCCTGGGTAGGAACTGAAGCTTTCTTT.